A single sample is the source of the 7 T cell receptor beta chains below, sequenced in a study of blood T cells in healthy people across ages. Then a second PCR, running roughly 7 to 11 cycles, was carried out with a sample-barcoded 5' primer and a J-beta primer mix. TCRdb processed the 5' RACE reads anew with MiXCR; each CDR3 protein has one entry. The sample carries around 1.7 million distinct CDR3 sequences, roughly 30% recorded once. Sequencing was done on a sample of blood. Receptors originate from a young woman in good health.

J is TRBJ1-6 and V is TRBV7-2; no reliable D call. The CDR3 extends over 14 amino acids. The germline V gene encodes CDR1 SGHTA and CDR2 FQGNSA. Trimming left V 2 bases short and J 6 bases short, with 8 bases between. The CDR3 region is CASSLFQANSPLHF. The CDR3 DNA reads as TGTGCCAGCAGCTTATTTCAGGCTAATTCACCCCTCCACTTT.

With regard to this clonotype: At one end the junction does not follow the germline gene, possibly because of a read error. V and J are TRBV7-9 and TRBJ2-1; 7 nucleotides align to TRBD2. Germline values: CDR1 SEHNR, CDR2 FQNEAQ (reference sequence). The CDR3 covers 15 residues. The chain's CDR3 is CASSYGGSTYNERFF. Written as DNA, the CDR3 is TGTGCCAGCAGCTACGGGGGGAGCACCTACAATGAGCGGTTCTTC.

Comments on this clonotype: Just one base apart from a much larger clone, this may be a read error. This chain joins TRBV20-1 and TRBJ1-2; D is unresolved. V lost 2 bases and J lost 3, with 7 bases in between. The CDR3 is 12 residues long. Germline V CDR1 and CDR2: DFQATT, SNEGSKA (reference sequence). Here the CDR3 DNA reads TGCAGTGCTAGAATGCCAGACTATGGCTACACCTTC. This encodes CSARMPDYGYTF.

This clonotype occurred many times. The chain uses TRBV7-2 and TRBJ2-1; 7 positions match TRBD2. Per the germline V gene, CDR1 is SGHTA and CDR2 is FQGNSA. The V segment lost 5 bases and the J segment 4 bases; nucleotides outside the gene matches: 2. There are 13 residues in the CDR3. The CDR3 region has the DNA TGTGCCAGCAGCCCCGGGGGGTACAATGAGCAGTTCTTC. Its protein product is CASSPGGYNEQFF.

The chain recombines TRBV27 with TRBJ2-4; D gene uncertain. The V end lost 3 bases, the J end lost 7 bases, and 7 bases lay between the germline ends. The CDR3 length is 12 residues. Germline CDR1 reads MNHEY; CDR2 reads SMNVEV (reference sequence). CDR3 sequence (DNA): TGTGCCAGCAGTTTTCCCCGCAACATTCAGTACTTC. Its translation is CASSFPRNIQYF.

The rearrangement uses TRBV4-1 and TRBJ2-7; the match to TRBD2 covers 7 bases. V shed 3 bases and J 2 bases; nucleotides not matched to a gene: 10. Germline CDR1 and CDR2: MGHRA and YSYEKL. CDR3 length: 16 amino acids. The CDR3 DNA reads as TGCGCCAGCAGCCACCTTAGCGGGCGTCGTACCTACGAGCAGTACTTC. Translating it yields CASSHLSGRRTYEQYF.

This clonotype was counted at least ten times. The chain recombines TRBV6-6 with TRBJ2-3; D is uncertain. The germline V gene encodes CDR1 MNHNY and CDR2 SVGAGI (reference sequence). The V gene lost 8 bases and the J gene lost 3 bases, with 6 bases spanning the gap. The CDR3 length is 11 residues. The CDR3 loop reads CASLKTDTQYF. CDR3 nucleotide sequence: TGTGCCAGCCTCAAAACAGATACGCAGTATTTT.